Here is one T cell receptor beta chain with its context. The data originate from a study of regulatory T cells in long-lasting Graves disease. Germline V gene lookup returns CDR1 MNHNS and CDR2 SASEGT. This CDR3 is built from 15 residues. The V gene lost 7 bases and the J gene lost 3 bases, with 15 bases spanning the gap. Indicated time point: persistent/refractory GD, antithyroid drugs over 5 years with positive TRAb. From PBMCs, RNA was extracted and then used to make the TCR library. For TCR beta, libraries came from iRepertoire HTBI primers and Arm-PCR of CDR3 regions. A single record per CDR3 protein comes from TCRdb applying MiXCR to the multiplex PCR reads. In the table there are some 440,000 distinct CDR3 sequences, roughly 20% of which are singletons.

The gene calls are TRBV6-1 and TRBJ1-4; D is possibly TRBD1 (5 bases). The sequence derives from a female donor with Graves disease. The sample here was peripheral blood mononuclear cells (PBMCs), taken when the disease was refractory, from a patient treated with antithyroid drugs. The CDR3 here is CASTLRGVANEKLFF. The CDR3 DNA sequence: TGTGCCAGCACCCTCAGAGGGGTAGCTAATGAAAAACTGTTTTTT.